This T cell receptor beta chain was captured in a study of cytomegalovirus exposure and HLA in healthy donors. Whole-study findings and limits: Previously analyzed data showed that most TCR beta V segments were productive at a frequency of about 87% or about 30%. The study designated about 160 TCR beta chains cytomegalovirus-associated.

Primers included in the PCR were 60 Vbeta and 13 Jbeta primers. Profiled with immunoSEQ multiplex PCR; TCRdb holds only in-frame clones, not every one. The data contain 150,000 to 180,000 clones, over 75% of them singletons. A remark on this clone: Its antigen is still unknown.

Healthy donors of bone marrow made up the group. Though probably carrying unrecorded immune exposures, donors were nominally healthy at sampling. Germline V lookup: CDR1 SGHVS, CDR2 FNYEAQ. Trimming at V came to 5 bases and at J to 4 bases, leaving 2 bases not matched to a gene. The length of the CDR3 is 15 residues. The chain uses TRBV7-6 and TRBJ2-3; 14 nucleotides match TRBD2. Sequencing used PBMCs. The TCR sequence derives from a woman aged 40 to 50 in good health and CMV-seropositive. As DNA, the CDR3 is TGTGCCAGCAGCCTGGGACTAGCGGGGGCAGATACGCAGTATTTT. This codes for CASSLGLAGADTQYF.